What follows are 31 T cell receptor beta chains derived from one specimen sequenced in a study of blood T cell repertoires in COVID-19. Generated by immunoSEQ multiplex PCR, the TCRdb table keeps only in-frame clones and is missing some. Of approximately 100,000 clones detected, about four fifths appear once; the ten largest clones hold around 12%. The sequencing input was peripheral blood. The receptor source for this set is a human donor in a cohort sampled during active COVID-19.

This chain joins TRBV5-5 and TRBJ2-7; D is perhaps TRBD2 (5 bases). The CDR3 loop spans 15 amino acids. Per the germline V gene, CDR1 is SGHKS and CDR2 is YYEKEE (reference sequence). V was shortened by 1 base and J by 2 bases, with 13 bases between the two germline ends. CDR3 sequence: CASSLIEGSPYEQYF. The CDR3 nucleotides are TGTGCCAGCAGCTTGATCGAGGGATCACCCTACGAGCAGTACTTC.

The chain recombines TRBV19 with TRBJ1-5, with D unclear. The CDR3 consists of 12 residues. Deletions cut 5 bases from V and 7 bases from J, with 9 bases between. CDR1 LNHDA and CDR2 SQIVND come from the germline V gene (reference sequence). The CDR3 here is CASSQAGQPQHF. The CDR3, as DNA: TGTGCCAGTAGTCAGGCGGGCCAGCCCCAGCATTTT. The full variable domain, in which reference TRBV19 and TRBJ1-5 provide the parts outside the CDR3, is DGGITQSPKYLFRKEGQNVTLSCEQNLNHDAMYWYRQDPGQGLRLIYYSQIVNDFQKGDIAEGYSVSREKKESFPLTVTSAQKNPTAFYLCASSQAGQPQHFGDGTRLSIL.

CDR3 sequence: CASSLDGGPSYEQYF. CDR3 nucleotide sequence: TGTGCCAGCAGCTTAGACGGGGGGCCCTCCTACGAGCAGTACTTC. V usage is TRBV7-9 and J usage is TRBJ2-7; D may be TRBD2 (7 bases). This CDR3 is built from 15 residues. Trimming shortened V by 1 base and J by 0 bases, and 10 bases separated the two germline ends. Germline assignment: CDR1 SEHNR and CDR2 FQNEAQ (reference sequence).

The chain joins TRBV6-2 or TRBV6-3 to TRBJ1-2; D gene ambiguous. The germline gives CDR1 MNHEY, CDR2 SVGEGT. This CDR3 spans 14 amino acids. Trimming removed 5 bases from V and 7 bases from J, with 17 bases in between. The CDR3 sequence: CASSQIAVFGGYTF. CDR3 DNA: TGTGCCAGCAGTCAAATAGCCGTCTTTGGTGGCTACACCTTC.

V is TRBV19 and J is TRBJ1-1; D gene unclear. CDR3 length: 14 residues. V shed 2 bases and J shed 0 bases, with 7 bases lying between them. In germline, CDR1 is LNHDA, CDR2 SQIVND (reference sequence). CDR3 residues: CASSIKAMNTEAFF. DNA for the CDR3: TGTGCCAGTAGTATAAAAGCCATGAACACTGAAGCTTTCTTT.

The gene calls are TRBV4-1 and TRBJ2-6; 12 nucleotides match TRBD2. The CDR3 totals 18 residues. Germline loops: CDR1 MGHRA, CDR2 YSYEKL. Losses at the gene ends were 1 base for V and 1 base for J; bases not matched to a gene: 2. CDR3 residues: CASSQASGGVSGANVLTF. The CDR3 nucleotides read TGCGCCAGCAGCCAAGCTAGCGGGGGGGTTTCTGGGGCCAACGTCCTGACTTTC.

J is TRBJ2-1 and V is TRBV11-1; 10 bases align to TRBD2. J lost 7 bases, V lost 1 base, and 4 bases had no gene match. In germline, CDR1 is SGHAT, CDR2 FQDESV (reference sequence). The CDR3 is made up of 15 amino acids. CDR3 in amino acids: CASSLVASGGNEQFF. CDR3 sequence (DNA): TGTGCCAGCAGCTTAGTGGCTAGCGGGGGTAATGAGCAGTTCTTC. Looking up the rest from reference TRBV11-1 and TRBJ2-1 gives the full variable domain: EAEVAQSPRYKITEKSQAVAFWCDPISGHATLYWYRQILGQGPELLVQFQDESVVDDSQLPKDRFSAERLKGVDSTLKIQPAELGDSAMYLCASSLVASGGNEQFFGPGTRLTVL.

The J gene is TRBJ2-7, the V gene TRBV30; 8 bases agree with TRBD1. Germline V lookup: CDR1 GTSNPN, CDR2 SVGIG (reference sequence). Trimming took 3 bases from V and 4 from J; bases not matched to a gene: 5. CDR3 size: 13 residues. The CDR3 region is CAWSPGQDYEQYF. CDR3 bases: TGTGCCTGGAGCCCGGGACAGGATTACGAGCAGTACTTC.

This chain uses TRBV9 with TRBJ2-5; 9 nucleotides align to TRBD1. This CDR3 is 17 amino acids long. With 4 bases clipped from V and 7 bases from J, the junction kept 17 bases outside the gene matches. Looked up from germline, CDR1 is SGDLS and CDR2 is YYNGEE. In DNA form, the CDR3 reads TGTGCCAGCAGCCCTGGGATGTGGGGACAGGGCATCGGGACCCAGTACTTC. It yields the protein CASSPGMWGQGIGTQYF.

V gene TRBV5-1 combines with J gene TRBJ2-1, with TRBD2 matching 14 bases. This CDR3 has 16 amino acids. Per the germline V gene, CDR1 is SGHRS and CDR2 is YFSETQ. V lost 4 bases, J lost 8 bases, and 8 bases stayed unmatched. CDR3 loop: CASSGGLAGDIYEQFF. In DNA form, the CDR3 reads TGCGCCAGCAGCGGGGGACTAGCGGGGGACATCTATGAGCAGTTCTTC.

The chain is built from TRBV15 and TRBJ1-2; D is possibly TRBD1 (5 bases). Trimming took off 0 bases at V and 4 bases at J, with 9 bases between the two ends. This CDR3 is built from 14 residues. Per germline, CDR1 LNHNV and CDR2 YYDKDF (reference sequence). This CDR3 is CATSRDRQGYGYTF. CDR3 nucleotides: TGTGCCACCAGCAGAGATCGGCAGGGCTATGGCTACACCTTC.

The chain employs TRBV28 and TRBJ1-5, with no clear D. Trimming took off 2 bases at V and 0 bases at J, with 11 bases between the two ends. Germline CDR1 MDHEN, CDR2 SYDVKM. The CDR3 runs to 16 residues. CDR3 residues: CASSLVGRISNQPQHF. CDR3 bases: TGTGCCAGCAGTTTAGTGGGCAGGATTAGCAATCAGCCCCAGCATTTT.

The V gene is TRBV30, the J gene TRBJ1-3, with D hard to call. From germline, CDR1 is GTSNPN and CDR2 SVGIG (reference sequence). The V end lost 1 base, the J end lost 4 bases, and 11 bases lay between the germline ends. CDR3 length equals 14 residues. The CDR3 DNA sequence: TGTGCCTGGAGTGGGTATATGGCAGGAAACACCATATATTTT. It specifies CAWSGYMAGNTIYF.

The chain recombines TRBV2 with TRBJ2-2; 7 nucleotides match TRBD2. Germline CDR1 SNHLY, CDR2 FYNNEI. Trimming cost V 8 bases and J 4 bases; bases outside gene matches: 4. This CDR3 is built from 13 residues. The CDR3 DNA sequence: TGTGCCAGCGGGGGGGAGGGCACCGGGGAGCTGTTTTTT. This sequence encodes CASGGEGTGELFF.

The V and J genes are TRBV10-3 and TRBJ1-2; 7 bases are shared with TRBD1. The V gene's germline CDR1 is ENHRY and CDR2 SYGVKD. V was pared by 10 bases and J by 1 base, with 6 bases of the junction left unmatched. The CDR3 spans 13 residues. The CDR3 DNA is TGTGCCACCAAGGGGGCGGGTAACTATGGCTACACCTTC. It specifies CATKGAGNYGYTF.

The sample holds a few counts of this clone. CDR3 region: CASSEGQLSQPQHF. As DNA, the CDR3 is TGTGCCAGCAGTGAGGGACAGTTGTCGCAGCCCCAGCATTTT. The V and J genes are TRBV6-1 and TRBJ1-5; 7 nucleotides line up with TRBD1. This CDR3 has 14 amino acids. Germline CDR1 and CDR2: MNHNS and SASEGT. Trimming took 3 bases from V and 7 from J; bases not matched to a gene: 6.

The CDR3 DNA follows: TGTGCCAGCTCCGAACAGCCGCTCCACTTT. It translates to CASSEQPLHF. The chain has TRBV7-8 and TRBJ1-6; no firm D call. Trimming stripped 8 bases from V and 16 bases from J, with 12 bases between. Looked up from germline, CDR1 is SGHVS and CDR2 is FQNEAQ. The CDR3 loop spans 10 amino acids.

This chain links TRBV12-3 or TRBV12-4 with TRBJ2-1; 9 bases match TRBD1. CDR3 length: 12 residues. J gave up 16 bases and V 2 bases, and 6 bases lay outside the gene matches. The CDR3 DNA sequence: TGTGCCAGCAGTTTAAGGGTGACAGGGGGATTCTTC. Amino acid sequence: CASSLRVTGGFF.

This clone was seen a few times. The V gene is TRBV6-1, the J gene TRBJ2-5, with 9 bases matching TRBD2. This CDR3 is 16 amino acids long. Germline CDR1 and CDR2: MNHNS and SASEGT. The V gene end was trimmed by 1 base and the J gene end by 3 bases; junction bases not matched to a gene: 6. The CDR3: CASSEVDSGGKETQYF. The CDR3 DNA follows: TGTGCCAGCAGTGAAGTGGATAGCGGGGGAAAAGAGACCCAGTACTTC.

The chain combines TRBV5-1 with TRBJ2-2; 7 nucleotides match TRBD1. The CDR3 is 16 residues long. The trim removed 2 bases at V and 5 bases at J, leaving 9 bases unmatched. The germline V gene encodes CDR1 SGHRS and CDR2 YFSETQ. The CDR3 sequence: CASSFEGQANTGELFF. For the CDR3, the DNA is TGCGCCAGCAGCTTCGAAGGACAGGCCAATACCGGGGAGCTGTTTTTT.

The chain couples TRBV4-3 to TRBJ2-1, with 7 positions matching TRBD1. Looked up from germline, CDR1 is LGHNA and CDR2 is YSLEER. J was trimmed by 8 bases and V by 4 bases; bases with no gene match: 8. The CDR3 contains 14 residues. The CDR3 reads CASSLRQGDDEQFF. CDR3 coding DNA: TGCGCCAGCAGCCTTAGACAGGGCGACGATGAGCAGTTCTTC.

The rearrangement joins TRBV5-4 to TRBJ2-7, with D possibly being TRBD1 (5 bases). V was shortened by 4 bases and J by 4 bases, with 15 bases between the two germline ends. The germline CDR1 and CDR2 sequences are SGHNT and YYREEE (reference sequence). The CDR3 loop spans 14 amino acids. CDR3 amino acids: CASSVDNGAYEQYF. CDR3 nucleotide sequence: TGTGCCAGCAGCGTGGACAATGGGGCATACGAGCAGTACTTC. Full variable domain (remainder filled in from reference TRBV5-4 and TRBJ2-7): ETGVTQSPTHLIKTRGQQVTLRCSSQSGHNTVSWYQQALGQGPQFIFQYYREEENGRGNFPPRFSGLQFPNYSSELNVNALELDDSALYLCASSVDNGAYEQYFGPGTRLTVT.

The gene calls are TRBV19 and TRBJ2-7, with D possibly matching TRBD2 (6 bases). Trimming stripped 4 bases from V and 4 bases from J, with 11 bases between. The CDR3 consists of 13 residues. Germline V gene data show CDR1 as LNHDA and CDR2 as SQIVND (reference sequence). The CDR3 protein is CASSTAEGYEQYF. In nucleotides, the CDR3 is TGTGCCAGTAGTACCGCGGAGGGTTACGAGCAGTACTTC. The full variable domain, rest sourced from reference TRBV19 and TRBJ2-7, is DGGITQSPKYLFRKEGQNVTLSCEQNLNHDAMYWYRQDPGQGLRLIYYSQIVNDFQKGDIAEGYSVSREKKESFPLTVTSAQKNPTAFYLCASSTAEGYEQYFGPGTRLTVT.

Only one count was recorded for this clone. CDR3 DNA sequence: TGTGCCAGCAGCTTGGGAACCATACTGCCTGAAGCTTTCTTT. It translates to CASSLGTILPEAFF. The rearrangement links TRBV5-6 to TRBJ1-1, with no clear D. Trimming shortened V by 0 bases and J by 6 bases, and 12 bases separated the two germline ends. The CDR3 totals 14 residues. Germline values: CDR1 SGHDT, CDR2 YYEEEE.

The J gene is TRBJ2-3, the V gene TRBV14; possible D gene TRBD1, 5 bases. This CDR3 has 14 residues. Germline V gene data show CDR1 as SGHDN and CDR2 as FVKESK. V shed 7 bases and J shed 0 bases, with 11 bases lying between them. CDR3 sequence reads: CASKGYQSTDTQYF. CDR3 in DNA: TGTGCCAGCAAGGGGTACCAGAGCACAGATACGCAGTATTTT. Supplemented by reference TRBV14 and TRBJ2-3, the full variable domain reads EAGVTQFPSHSVIEKGQTVTLRCDPISGHDNLYWYRRVMGKEIKFLLHFVKESKQDESGMPNNRFLAERTGGTYSTLKVQPAELEDSGVYFCASKGYQSTDTQYFGPGTRLTVL.

The V call is TRBV11-2, the J call TRBJ2-7; 7 bases map to TRBD2. There are 15 residues in the CDR3. Per the germline V gene, CDR1 is SGHAT and CDR2 is FQNNGV. V lost 7 bases, J lost 1 base, and 10 bases stayed unmatched. In DNA form, the CDR3 reads TGTGCCAGCAACCCTCGCGGGGGTGGGTCCTACGAGCAGTACTTC. This codes for CASNPRGGGSYEQYF. The variable domain in full, completed from reference TRBV11-2 and TRBJ2-7, reads EAGVAQSPRYKIIEKRQSVAFWCNPISGHATLYWYQQILGQGPKLLIQFQNNGVVDDSQLPKDRFSAERLKGVDSTLKIQPAKLEDSAVYLCASNPRGGGSYEQYFGPGTRLTVT.

This rearrangement joins TRBV5-1 to TRBJ1-1; D perhaps matches TRBD1 (6 bases). Deletions cut 0 bases from V and 14 bases from J, with 17 bases between. CDR3 length: 13 amino acids. Germline CDR1 SGHRS, CDR2 YFSETQ. CDR3 bases: TGCGCCAGCAGCTTGGGCGGGGGGGCCGCTTCCTTCTTT. Translated, it gives CASSLGGGAASFF.

In this sample, this clone turned up once. The gene calls are TRBV7-2 and TRBJ1-1, with D possibly matching TRBD1 (6 bases). Per the germline V gene, CDR1 is SGHTA and CDR2 is FQGNSA. The CDR3 contains 15 residues. V was pared by 5 bases and J by 6 bases, with 19 bases between. CDR3 DNA sequence: TGTGCCAGCAGCGTGATTTCCGGGACAATGGCTGAAGCTTTCTTT. Translated: CASSVISGTMAEAFF. The whole variable domain, remainder taken from reference TRBV7-2 and TRBJ1-1, is GAGVSQSPSNKVTEKGKDVELRCDPISGHTALYWYRQSLGQGLEFLIYFQGNSAPDKSGLPSDRFSAERTGGSVSTLTIQRTQQEDSAVYLCASSVISGTMAEAFFGQGTRLTVV.

The chain couples TRBV7-3 to TRBJ2-1; D is ambiguous. Germline-derived CDR1 and CDR2 are SGHTA and FQGTGA. Trimming cost V 5 bases and J 2 bases, with 13 bases left between them. The CDR3 totals 15 residues. The CDR3 reads CASSQSGNTYNEQFF. CDR3 DNA sequence: TGTGCCAGCAGCCAAAGTGGCAACACCTACAATGAGCAGTTCTTC.

The gene calls are TRBV25-1 and TRBJ1-3; 8 bases match TRBD1. Unmatched junction bases numbered 6, after V lost 4 bases and J lost 4 bases. The germline V gene encodes CDR1 MGHDK and CDR2 SYGVNS. CDR3 length equals 15 residues. The CDR3 spells CASSVGQGVGNTIYF. Here the CDR3 DNA reads TGTGCCAGCAGTGTAGGACAGGGAGTGGGAAACACCATATATTTT.

The CDR3 reads CASSLDRDRGNEQFF. The CDR3 DNA is TGTGCCAGCAGCTTAGACCGGGACAGGGGCAATGAGCAGTTCTTC. The J gene is TRBJ2-1, the V gene TRBV11-2, with 10 nucleotides matching TRBD1. The CDR3 runs to 15 residues. J lost 6 bases, V lost 0 bases, and 2 bases had no gene match. Germline lookup yields CDR1 SGHAT and CDR2 FQNNGV.